The rows below give T cell receptor beta chains drawn from one sample of a study of response to subunit inactivated influenza vaccine. Each CDR3 protein gets one entry after TCRdb re-called the RT-PCR reads with MiXCR. The sample comprises about 520,000 distinct CDR3 sequences, 9.5% to 13% of which are singletons, and approximately 12% rests with the top ten. Sequencing was performed on PBMCs from blood, taken roughly 45 days after vaccination. These receptors all stem from a man between 50 and 59 years old who received an inactivated influenza vaccine. CDR3s include the opening cysteine and the closing phenylalanine or tryptophan. D genes are given only for firm matches. Not every row has a clone size; where given, it reads once, few, many or a size class.

CDR3aa,CDR3nt,d_gene,abundance,j_gene,v_gene
CASKSWGSPLHF,TGTGCCAGCAAGTCCTGGGGCTCACCCCTCCACTTT,NA,NA,TRBJ1-6,TRBV27
CASSFGGGELFF,TGTGCCAGCAGCTTCGGGGGCGGGGAGCTGTTTTTT,NA,many,TRBJ2-2,TRBV12-3/TRBV12-4
CSAAQGVKNNEQFF,TGCAGTGCTGCCCAGGGGGTGAAGAACAATGAGCAGTTCTTC,TRBD1,few,TRBJ2-1,TRBV20-1
CASSLGWRQETQYF,TGTGCCAGCAGCTTAGGATGGCGGCAAGAGACCCAGTACTTC,NA,few,TRBJ2-5,TRBV7-6
CASSFSTGRDEQYF,TGTGCCAGCAGTTTCTCCACGGGGAGGGACGAGCAGTACTTC,TRBD2,few,TRBJ2-7,TRBV6-5
CASSQDSGGRTNEQFF,TGCGCCAGCAGCCAAGATTCGGGCGGGAGAACGAATGAGCAGTTCTTC,TRBD2,NA,TRBJ2-1,TRBV4-3
CASSFLGVSEQFF,TGTGCCAGCAGCTTCTTGGGGGTGAGTGAGCAGTTCTTC,NA,few,TRBJ2-1,TRBV7-9
CAIRSSGRAGETQYF,TGTGCCATCAGGTCTAGCGGGAGGGCCGGTGAGACCCAGTACTTC,TRBD2,NA,TRBJ2-5,TRBV10-3
CASTDREQYF,TGTGCCAGCACGGACCGCGAGCAGTACTTC,NA,few,TRBJ2-7,TRBV2
CASSLGSRLYGETQYF,TGCGCCAGCAGCTTGGGCTCTAGACTTTATGGGGAGACCCAGTACTTC,NA,many,TRBJ2-5,TRBV5-1
CSAIGGGAGNEQFF,TGCAGTGCTATAGGCGGGGGGGCGGGCAATGAGCAGTTCTTC,TRBD2,many,TRBJ2-1,TRBV20-1
CSADRDYSYEQYF,TGCAGTGCTGACCGGGACTATTCCTACGAGCAGTACTTC,TRBD2,few,TRBJ2-7,TRBV20-1
CASSSLTGWTYNSPLHF,TGTGCCAGCAGCTCGCTGACAGGGTGGACCTATAATTCACCCCTCCACTTT,TRBD1,many,TRBJ1-6,TRBV7-9
CASSLVAGLGYEQYF,TGTGCCAGCAGCTTAGTGGCGGGACTAGGGTACGAGCAGTACTTC,TRBD2,NA,TRBJ2-7,TRBV7-9
CASSDTGHSYEQYF,TGTGCCAGCAGTGACACGGGACATTCCTACGAGCAGTACTTC,NA,NA,TRBJ2-7,TRBV6-1
CASRVGLEEATQYF,TGTGCCAGCAGAGTTGGACTAGAGGAGGCGACCCAGTACTTC,TRBD2,NA,TRBJ2-5,TRBV7-2
CASSQDRYNQPQHF,TGCGCCAGCAGCCAAGACAGATACAATCAGCCCCAGCATTTT,NA,few,TRBJ1-5,TRBV4-3
CSASSQTGEKLFF,TGCAGTGCTAGTTCCCAGACAGGGGAAAAACTGTTTTTT,TRBD1,NA,TRBJ1-4,TRBV20-1
CASSLCLGCEQYF,TGTGCCAGCAGCTTATGTCTGGGTTGCGAGCAGTACTTC,NA,many,TRBJ2-7,TRBV7-6
CASSVQGSEQYF,TGCGCCAGCAGCGTGCAGGGGTCGGAGCAGTACTTC,NA,few,TRBJ2-7,TRBV5-1
CASSRYRQSAYEQYF,TGTGCCAGCAGCCGATATCGACAGAGCGCCTACGAGCAGTACTTC,NA,few,TRBJ2-7,TRBV3-1
CATSWSRGEDTQYF,TGTGCCACCAGTTGGTCCAGGGGCGAGGATACGCAGTATTTT,NA,few,TRBJ2-3,TRBV24-1
CSVERGSEQYF,TGCAGCGTTGAACGGGGGAGTGAGCAGTACTTC,NA,few,TRBJ2-7,TRBV29-1
CASSQSIIAGEQFF,TGTGCCAGCAGCCAAAGTATAATTGCGGGTGAGCAGTTCTTC,NA,many,TRBJ2-1,TRBV4-2
CASSGNYEQYF,TGTGCCAGCAGCGGGAACTACGAGCAGTACTTC,NA,many,TRBJ2-7,TRBV12-3/TRBV12-4
CASSFRGVGTGELFF,TGTGCCAGCAGCTTTCGAGGAGTAGGTACCGGGGAGCTGTTTTTT,NA,few,TRBJ2-2,TRBV5-6
CASSQKGTGANVLTF,TGCGCCAGCAGCCAAAAGGGTACAGGGGCCAACGTCCTGACTTTC,NA,NA,TRBJ2-6,TRBV4-3
CASSLVGQSRQYF,TGTGCCAGCAGTTTAGTTGGGCAATCCAGACAGTACTTC,NA,many,TRBJ2-7,TRBV12-3/TRBV12-4
CASSFSYGQPQHF,TGTGCCAGCAGTTTTTCCTACGGACAGCCCCAGCATTTT,NA,many,TRBJ1-5,TRBV6-5
CASSTRLGNEQFF,TGCGCCAGCAGCACCCGACTAGGCAATGAGCAGTTCTTC,NA,many,TRBJ2-1,TRBV5-1
CASSFLGGGSPQHF,TGTGCCAGCAGTTTTTTGGGCGGGGGGTCGCCCCAGCATTTT,NA,few,TRBJ1-5,TRBV12-3/TRBV12-4
CSVAPAGGYEQYF,TGCAGCGTTGCCCCGGCGGGAGGTTATGAGCAGTACTTC,TRBD2,few,TRBJ2-7,TRBV29-1
CSVPGGALGTDTQYF,TGCAGCGTCCCCGGGGGGGCGCTTGGCACAGATACGCAGTATTTT,TRBD2,NA,TRBJ2-3,TRBV29-1
CSASGGRVETQYF,TGCAGTGCTAGTGGGGGGCGGGTAGAGACCCAGTACTTC,NA,few,TRBJ2-5,TRBV20-1
CASSPRSGQETQYF,TGTGCCAGCAGCCCGCGATCAGGTCAAGAGACCCAGTACTTC,NA,few,TRBJ2-5,TRBV7-9
CASSPPGRGETQYF,TGTGCCAGCTCTCCGCCTGGTCGAGGAGAGACCCAGTACTTC,NA,few,TRBJ2-5,TRBV3-1
CASSRLGTISTDTQYF,TGTGCCAGCAGCCGACTCGGGACTATTAGCACAGATACGCAGTATTTT,TRBD2,NA,TRBJ2-3,TRBV28
CASSREWATDTQYF,TGTGCCAGCAGTAGAGAATGGGCCACAGATACGCAGTATTTT,NA,NA,TRBJ2-3,TRBV6-1
CASSLKGSKETQYF,TGTGCCAGCAGCTTAAAGGGCAGTAAAGAGACCCAGTACTTC,NA,few,TRBJ2-5,TRBV7-3
CASSGHGVDIQYF,TGTGCCAGCAGCGGACATGGCGTGGACATTCAGTACTTC,NA,many,TRBJ2-4,TRBV6-2/TRBV6-3
CASSYSRQDEPHTQYF,TGTGCCAGCAGTTACTCTCGACAGGACGAACCACATACGCAGTATTTT,NA,few,TRBJ2-3,TRBV6-5
CASSFSGQTVYEQYF,TGTGCCAGCAGCTTTTCAGGCCAGACGGTCTACGAGCAGTACTTC,NA,few,TRBJ2-7,TRBV11-2
CASSYRTSGRDTQYF,TGTGCCAGCAGTTACCGGACTAGCGGGAGGGATACGCAGTATTTT,TRBD2,few,TRBJ2-3,TRBV6-5
CASSLARETGELFF,TGTGCCAGCAGCTTAGCGCGCGAAACCGGGGAGCTGTTTTTT,NA,few,TRBJ2-2,TRBV7-2
CASSENGNTIYF,TGTGCCAGCAGTGAAAATGGAAACACCATATATTTT,NA,few,TRBJ1-3,TRBV25-1
CSAQRTGTTEAFF,TGCAGTGCCCAAAGAACAGGGACCACTGAAGCTTTCTTT,NA,NA,TRBJ1-1,TRBV20-1
CASSQFDGELFF,TGCGCCAGCAGCCAATTTGACGGGGAGCTGTTTTTT,NA,NA,TRBJ2-2,TRBV4-1
CASSHGAGETQYF,TGTGCCAGCAGCCACGGGGCAGGAGAGACCCAGTACTTC,NA,few,TRBJ2-5,TRBV7-8
CASSLVGGEETQYF,TGTGCCAGCAGCCTCGTGGGGGGGGAAGAGACCCAGTACTTC,TRBD2,few,TRBJ2-5,TRBV27
CASSLTPRRRDYTGELFF,TGTGCCAGCAGCCTCACTCCGCGCCGCAGGGATTACACCGGGGAGCTGTTTTTT,NA,NA,TRBJ2-2,TRBV11-1